This T cell receptor (beta chain) stems from a study of T cell responses to AZD1222 COVID-19 vaccine. Comments on this clone: Antigen: not known.

Libraries were prepared by immunoSEQ multiplex PCR; TCRdb keeps only in-frame clonotypes and omits some of them. The repertoire consists of around 110,000 clones, with 80% to 90% occurring once and the leading ten covering roughly 3.8%. The CDR3 covers 16 residues. Germline CDR1 reads LGHDT; CDR2 reads YNNKEL (reference sequence). The J segment lost 5 bases and the V segment lost 3 bases, leaving 12 bases of the junction unmatched. Findings and caveats of the study: Donors were largely white British and mainly female; clonal diversity was possibly underestimated. Nearly half of spike-specific TCRs reportedly target unmutated variant regions.

The sample consisted of peripheral blood, taken on day 0 of MenACWY control vaccination. This sequence originates from an adult in good health. This rearrangement joins TRBV3-1 (or the pseudogene TRBV3-2) to TRBJ1-2; the match to TRBD1 covers 7 bases. This CDR3 reads CASSHRPGRGTYGYTF. CDR3 nucleotides: TGTGCCAGCAGCCATCGACCGGGCAGGGGGACGTATGGCTACACCTTC.